The 12 T cell receptor beta chains below come from one sample, sequenced in a study of blood T cell repertoires in COVID-19. Measured with immunoSEQ multiplex PCR; TCRdb has only the in-frame clones, and not every one. The top ten clones hold more than 2% of a sample with 130,000 or so clones, around nine tenths of them seen once. Sample: peripheral blood. These receptors originate from a woman between 45 and 60 years old with acute or convalescent COVID-19.

The chain uses TRBV18 and TRBJ2-3; 16 nucleotides agree with TRBD2. The ends lost 6 bases at V and 3 bases at J; junction bases unmatched: 12. This CDR3 has 19 residues. CDR1 and CDR2 from the germline V gene are KGHSH and LQKENI. The CDR3 reads CASSPGLAGGNLGTDTQYF. CDR3 DNA sequence: TGTGCCAGCTCTCCGGGACTAGCGGGAGGGAACCTCGGGACAGATACGCAGTATTTT.

This chain uses TRBV19 with TRBJ1-4; 7 positions agree with TRBD1. Germline CDR1 is LNHDA and CDR2 is SQIVND (reference sequence). This CDR3 contains 13 residues. Unmatched junction bases numbered 11, after V lost 5 bases and J lost 14 bases. The CDR3 DNA follows: TGTGCCAGTAGTCTCATCCACAGGGGCGATCTGTTTTTT. It encodes CASSLIHRGDLFF. Complete variable domain (other parts from reference TRBV19 and TRBJ1-4): DGGITQSPKYLFRKEGQNVTLSCEQNLNHDAMYWYRQDPGQGLRLIYYSQIVNDFQKGDIAEGYSVSREKKESFPLTVTSAQKNPTAFYLCASSLIHRGDLFFGSGTQLSVL.

J is TRBJ2-5 and V is TRBV30; D may be TRBD2 (5 bases). CDR1 GTSNPN and CDR2 SVGIG come from the germline V gene (reference sequence). V lost 1 base, J lost 5 bases, and 5 bases lay in between. This CDR3 spans 11 amino acids. The CDR3 sequence: CAWSAGETQYF. The CDR3 DNA reads TGTGCCTGGAGTGCGGGGGAGACCCAGTACTTC.

This chain uses TRBV7-9 with TRBJ2-7; D is perhaps TRBD1 (6 bases). V shed 1 base and J shed 5 bases, with 15 bases lying between them. Per germline, CDR1 SEHNR and CDR2 FQNEAQ (reference sequence). The CDR3 is 15 amino acids. The CDR3 bases are TGTGCCAGCAGCTTAGATACAGGGATTCTCAACGAGCAGTACTTC. It codes for CASSLDTGILNEQYF.

This chain connects TRBV5-1 to TRBJ2-5; D is uncertain. Trimming left V 1 base short and J 5 bases short, with 3 bases between. CDR3 length: 11 residues. Germline CDR1 SGHRS, CDR2 YFSETQ. The CDR3 loop reads CASSLQETQYF. In nucleotides, the CDR3 is TGCGCCAGCAGCTTGCAGGAGACCCAGTACTTC.

The genes are TRBV5-1 and TRBJ1-6; D remains unclear. Trimming pared 9 bases from V and 6 bases from J, leaving 16 bases between. The CDR3 sequence is 14 residues long. Germline values: CDR1 SGHRS, CDR2 YFSETQ. CDR3 bases: TGCGCCACCCGAGTGGTGCCGAGTAATTCACCCCTCCACTTT. The encoded protein is CATRVVPSNSPLHF.

V usage is TRBV10-3 and J usage is TRBJ2-7, with D perhaps matching TRBD2 (5 bases). This CDR3 comprises 11 residues. Germline V gives CDR1 ENHRY, CDR2 SYGVKD. V was clipped by 8 bases and J by 3 bases, with 8 bases between them. DNA of the CDR3: TGTGCCATCCCCGAGGGCTACGAGCAGTACTTC. Protein product: CAIPEGYEQYF.

This chain connects TRBV30 to TRBJ2-5; perhaps TRBD2 as D (5 bases). The CDR3 consists of 13 residues. V dropped 3 bases and J dropped 5 bases, with 13 bases sitting between them. Germline V gene lookup returns CDR1 GTSNPN and CDR2 SVGIG (reference sequence). CDR3 protein: CAWSRTGWETQYF. The CDR3 bases are TGTGCCTGGAGCCGGACTGGTTGGGAGACCCAGTACTTC.

This chain links TRBV3-1 (or the pseudogene TRBV3-2) with TRBJ1-6; D is possibly TRBD1 (5 bases). The CDR3 length is 17 residues. From germline, CDR1 is LGHDT and CDR2 YNNKEL (reference sequence). The V end lost 2 bases, the J end lost 4 bases, and 15 bases lay between the germline ends. Here the CDR3 reads CASSQYRGDAYNSPLHF. In nucleotides, the CDR3 is TGTGCCAGCAGCCAATATAGGGGCGACGCGTATAATTCACCCCTCCACTTT.

The chain joins TRBV12-3 or TRBV12-4 to TRBJ1-1; no firm D call. The CDR3 covers 11 residues. The V gene lost 3 bases and the J gene lost 3 bases, with 2 bases spanning the gap. This CDR3 reads CASSFYTEAFF. CDR3 DNA sequence: TGTGCCAGCAGTTTCTACACTGAAGCTTTCTTT.

The V call is TRBV30, the J call TRBJ1-1, with 7 bases identical to TRBD1. With 3 bases clipped from V and 3 bases from J, the junction kept 4 bases outside the gene matches. Germline values: CDR1 GTSNPN, CDR2 SVGIG (reference sequence). This CDR3 has 13 residues. As DNA, the CDR3 is TGTGCCTGGAGCGGACAGGAATACACTGAAGCTTTCTTT. Its protein is CAWSGQEYTEAFF.

This chain joins TRBV30 and TRBJ2-5; 7 bases align to TRBD2. This CDR3 is 12 amino acids long. The germline CDR1 and CDR2 sequences are GTSNPN and SVGIG (reference sequence). Trimming removed 2 bases from V and 4 bases from J; junction bases left unmatched: 1. CDR3 DNA sequence: TGTGCCTGGAGTCAGCGGGGAGAGACCCAGTACTTC. It is translated as CAWSQRGETQYF. The full variable domain, with the rest looked up from reference TRBV30 and TRBJ2-5, is SQTIHQWPATLVQPVGSPLSLECTVEGTSNPNLYWYRQAAGRGLQLLFYSVGIGQISSEVPQNLSASRPQDRQFILSSKKLLLSDSGFYLCAWSQRGETQYFGPGTRLLVL.